The clone carrying this T cell receptor beta chain has a handful of counts. Antigen unknown. These data come from a study of human T cells and chemical hapten exposure. Overall study context: Per-sample TCR yield variability stemmed mainly from small pooled library volume differences.

The V gene's germline CDR1 is SGHVS and CDR2 FNYEAQ. J was trimmed by 1 base and V by 1 base; bases with no gene match: 11. The CDR3 extends over 19 amino acids. Whole blood, unfractionated, served as the material for total RNA extraction. General observations from the study: The study found that DPC sensitization did not change TCRs above 1 in 1000 frequency.

A single record per CDR3 protein comes from TCRdb applying MiXCR to the 5' RACE reads. The table records 81,000 or so distinct CDR3 sequences, roughly 7.7% of them present only once. The chain couples TRBV7-6 to TRBJ2-3, with 10 bases aligning to TRBD2. The receptor's source is a male donor in good health. CDR3 sequence reads: CASSLEGRIAGGRTDTQYF. CDR3 bases: TGTGCCAGCAGCTTAGAAGGGCGTATAGCGGGAGGACGCACAGATACGCAGTATTTT.